This T cell receptor beta chain was observed in a study of graft-versus-host responses after intestinal transplantation. Measured with immunoSEQ multiplex PCR; TCRdb has only the in-frame clones, and not every one. The sample carries about 100,000 clones, roughly 87% recorded once. The CDR3 spans 11 residues. Trimming pared 2 bases from V and 4 bases from J, leaving 1 base between. The germline V gene encodes CDR1 SGHAT and CDR2 FQNNGV. A remark on this clone: Its target is unknown.

The sample in question was unstimulated CD4+ T cells sorted from spleen or lymph node cells, obtained before transplant. The sequence was obtained from a human donor who was the organ donor for an intestinal transplant. This chain links TRBV11-2 with TRBJ2-3; no clear D. The CDR3 here is CASSLSDTQYF. CDR3 nucleotide sequence: TGTGCCAGCAGCTTATCAGATACGCAGTATTTT.